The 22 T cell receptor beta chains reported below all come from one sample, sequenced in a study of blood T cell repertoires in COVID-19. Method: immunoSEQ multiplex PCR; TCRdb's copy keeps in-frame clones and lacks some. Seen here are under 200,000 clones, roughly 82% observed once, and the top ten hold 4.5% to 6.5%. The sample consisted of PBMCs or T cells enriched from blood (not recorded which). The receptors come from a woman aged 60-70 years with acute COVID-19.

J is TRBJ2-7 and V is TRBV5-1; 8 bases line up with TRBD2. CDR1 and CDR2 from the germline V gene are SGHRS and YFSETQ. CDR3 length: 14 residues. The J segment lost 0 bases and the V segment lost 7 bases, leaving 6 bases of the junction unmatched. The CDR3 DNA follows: TGCGCCAGCGGGGAGCGGGGGAGCTCCTACGAGCAGTACTTC. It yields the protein CASGERGSSYEQYF.

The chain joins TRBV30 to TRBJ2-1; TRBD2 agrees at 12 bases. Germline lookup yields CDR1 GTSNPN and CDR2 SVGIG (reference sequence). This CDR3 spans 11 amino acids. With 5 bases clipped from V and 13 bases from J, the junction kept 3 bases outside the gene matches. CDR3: CAWGTSGLQFF. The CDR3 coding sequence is TGTGCCTGGGGGACTAGCGGGCTACAGTTCTTC.

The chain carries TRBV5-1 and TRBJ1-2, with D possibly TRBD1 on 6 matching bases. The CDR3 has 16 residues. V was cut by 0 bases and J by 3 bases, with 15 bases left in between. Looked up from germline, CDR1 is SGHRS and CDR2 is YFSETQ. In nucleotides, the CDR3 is TGCGCCAGCAGCTTGGAGGGGGGGCTGACGTACTATGGCTACACCTTC. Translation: CASSLEGGLTYYGYTF.

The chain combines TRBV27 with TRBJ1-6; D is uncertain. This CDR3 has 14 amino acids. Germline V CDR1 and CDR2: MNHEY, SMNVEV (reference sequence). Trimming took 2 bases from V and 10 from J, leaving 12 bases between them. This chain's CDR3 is CASSLGGFESPLHF. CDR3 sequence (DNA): TGTGCCAGCAGTTTAGGAGGGTTTGAGTCACCCCTCCACTTT.

Here the CDR3 reads CASSLKSGAGLGYTF. The CDR3 nucleotides read TGTGCCAGCAGCTTAAAGTCAGGGGCGGGTCTTGGCTACACCTTC. The chain employs TRBV7-9 and TRBJ1-2; a weak D match, TRBD1 (6 bases). Germline-derived CDR1 and CDR2 are SEHNR and FQNEAQ (reference sequence). The CDR3 is 15 amino acids. Trimming left V 2 bases short and J 7 bases short, with 17 bases between.

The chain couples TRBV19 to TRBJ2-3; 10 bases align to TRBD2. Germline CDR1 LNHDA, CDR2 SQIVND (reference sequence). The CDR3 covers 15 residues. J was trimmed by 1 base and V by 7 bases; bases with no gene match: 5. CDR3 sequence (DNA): TGTGCCAGTAACCTAGCGGGGGCCCGCACAGATACGCAGTATTTT. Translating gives CASNLAGARTDTQYF.

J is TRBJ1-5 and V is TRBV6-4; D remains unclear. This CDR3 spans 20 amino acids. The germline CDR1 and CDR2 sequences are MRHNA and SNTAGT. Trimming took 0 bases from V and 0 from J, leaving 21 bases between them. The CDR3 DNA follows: TGTGCCAGCAGTGACTCAAAACCCCGGTGTTTGGTTTATAGCAATCAGCCCCAGCATTTT. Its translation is CASSDSKPRCLVYSNQPQHF.

The CDR3 loop reads CASSVGAGVDYNEQFF. In nucleotides, the CDR3 is TGTGCCAGCAGCGTAGGGGCGGGAGTGGACTACAATGAGCAGTTCTTC. This chain links TRBV9 with TRBJ2-1, with 7 bases fitting TRBD2. The CDR3 runs 16 residues. Germline assignment: CDR1 SGDLS and CDR2 YYNGEE. V shed 0 bases, J shed 3 bases, and the junction held 6 bases outside the gene matches. The full variable domain, with the rest looked up from reference TRBV9 and TRBJ2-1, is DSGVTQTPKHLITATGQRVTLRCSPRSGDLSVYWYQQSLDQGLQFLIQYYNGEERAKGNILERFSAQQFPDLHSELNLSSLELGDSALYFCASSVGAGVDYNEQFFGPGTRLTVL.

DNA for the CDR3: TGTGCCTGGGCTCAGGGGCTAAATCAGCCCCAGCATTTT. Translation gives CAWAQGLNQPQHF. The V call is TRBV30, the J call TRBJ1-5, with D possibly matching TRBD1 (6 bases). V gave up 5 bases and J gave up 4 bases, with 12 bases separating them. This CDR3 spans 13 amino acids. Germline CDR1 is GTSNPN and CDR2 is SVGIG (reference sequence).

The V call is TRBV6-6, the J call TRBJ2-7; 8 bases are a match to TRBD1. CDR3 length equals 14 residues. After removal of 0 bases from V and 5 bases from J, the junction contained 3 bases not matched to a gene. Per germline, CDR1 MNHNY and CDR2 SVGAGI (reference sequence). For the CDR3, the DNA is TGTGCCAGCAGTTACTCCCCACAGGGGGACGAGCAGTACGTC. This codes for CASSYSPQGDEQYV.

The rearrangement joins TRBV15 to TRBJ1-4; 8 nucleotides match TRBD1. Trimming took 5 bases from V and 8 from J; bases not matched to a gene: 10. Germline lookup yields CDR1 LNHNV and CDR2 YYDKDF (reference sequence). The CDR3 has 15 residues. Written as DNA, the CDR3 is TGTGCCACCAGCCCGTGGACAGGGAGAAGCGAAAAACTGTTTTTT. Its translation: CATSPWTGRSEKLFF.

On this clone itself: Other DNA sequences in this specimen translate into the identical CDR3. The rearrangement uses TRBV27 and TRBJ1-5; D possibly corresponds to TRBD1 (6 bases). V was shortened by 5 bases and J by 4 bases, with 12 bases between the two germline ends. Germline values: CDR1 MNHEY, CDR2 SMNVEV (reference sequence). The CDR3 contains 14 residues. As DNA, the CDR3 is TGTGCCAGCAGTACGACAGGCGGAAATCAGCCCCAGCATTTT. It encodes CASSTTGGNQPQHF.

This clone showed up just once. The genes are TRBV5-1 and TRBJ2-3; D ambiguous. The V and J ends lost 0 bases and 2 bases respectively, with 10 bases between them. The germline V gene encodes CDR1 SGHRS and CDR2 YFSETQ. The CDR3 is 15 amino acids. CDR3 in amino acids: CASSLEPPYTDTQYF. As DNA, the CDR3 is TGCGCCAGCAGCTTGGAACCACCCTACACAGATACGCAGTATTTT.

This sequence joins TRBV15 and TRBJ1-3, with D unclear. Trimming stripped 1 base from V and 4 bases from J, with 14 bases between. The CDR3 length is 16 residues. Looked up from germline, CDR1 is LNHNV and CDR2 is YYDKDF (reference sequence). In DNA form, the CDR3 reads TGTGCCACCAGCAGAGCCGGGGAATATTCAGGAAACACCATATATTTT. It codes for CATSRAGEYSGNTIYF.

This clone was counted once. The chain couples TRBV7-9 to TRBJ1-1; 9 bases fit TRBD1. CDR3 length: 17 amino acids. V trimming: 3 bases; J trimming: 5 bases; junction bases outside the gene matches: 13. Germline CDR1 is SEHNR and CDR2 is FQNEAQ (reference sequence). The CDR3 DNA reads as TGTGCCAGCAGCTTCACGGGGGGACAGGGCGGACGGACTGAAGCTTTCTTT. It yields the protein CASSFTGGQGGRTEAFF.

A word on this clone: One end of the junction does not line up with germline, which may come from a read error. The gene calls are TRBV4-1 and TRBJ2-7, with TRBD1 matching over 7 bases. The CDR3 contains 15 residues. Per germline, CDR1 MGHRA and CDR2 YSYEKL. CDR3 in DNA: TGCGCCAGCAGCCACTTGACAGGGCTCTCCCACGAGCAGTACTTC. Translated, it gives CASSHLTGLSHEQYF.

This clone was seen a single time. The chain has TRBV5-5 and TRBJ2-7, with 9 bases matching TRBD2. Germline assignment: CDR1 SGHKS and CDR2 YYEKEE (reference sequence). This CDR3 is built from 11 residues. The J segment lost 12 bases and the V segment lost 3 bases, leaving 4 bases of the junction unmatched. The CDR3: CASSSSSGAYF. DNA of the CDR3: TGTGCCAGCAGCTCTTCTAGCGGGGCGTACTTC.

The CDR3 here is CASSLAWAGYNSPLHF. The CDR3 DNA follows: TGCGCCAGCAGCTTGGCCTGGGCTGGCTATAATTCACCCCTCCACTTT. This sequence joins TRBV5-1 and TRBJ1-6; D remains unclear. The CDR3 has 16 amino acids. V was trimmed by 0 bases and J by 3 bases, leaving 10 bases between them. CDR1 is SGHRS, CDR2 YFSETQ, per germline.

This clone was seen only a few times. The CDR3 region has the DNA TGTGCCAGCAGCTTGGCCGGGTTAGCTTGGAATGAGCAGTTCTTC. This gives the protein CASSLAGLAWNEQFF. This rearrangement joins TRBV5-4 to TRBJ2-1, with D hard to call. CDR1 and CDR2 from the germline V gene are SGHNT and YYREEE (reference sequence). Trimming left V 0 bases short and J 7 bases short, with 14 bases between. The CDR3 covers 15 residues.

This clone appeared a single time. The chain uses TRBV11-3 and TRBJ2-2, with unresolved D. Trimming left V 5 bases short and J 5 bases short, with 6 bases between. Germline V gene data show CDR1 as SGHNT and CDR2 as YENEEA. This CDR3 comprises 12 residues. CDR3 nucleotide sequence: TGTGCCAGCAGCCTACGAACCGGGGAGCTGTTTTTT. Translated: CASSLRTGELFF.

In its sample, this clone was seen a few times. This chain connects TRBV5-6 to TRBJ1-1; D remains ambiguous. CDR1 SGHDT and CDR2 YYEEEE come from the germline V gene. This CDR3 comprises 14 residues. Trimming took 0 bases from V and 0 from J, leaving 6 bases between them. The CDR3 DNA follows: TGTGCCAGCAGCTTGGTGTCGTTGAACACTGAAGCTTTCTTT. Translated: CASSLVSLNTEAFF.

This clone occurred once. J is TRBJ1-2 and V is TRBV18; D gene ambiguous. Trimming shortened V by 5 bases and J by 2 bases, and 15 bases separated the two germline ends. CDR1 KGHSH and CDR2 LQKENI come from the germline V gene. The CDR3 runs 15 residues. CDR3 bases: TGTGCCAGCTCATCAAACAGTGCCCCAAACTATGGCTACACCTTC. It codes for CASSSNSAPNYGYTF.